These 7 T cell receptor beta chains were sequenced from one sample in a study of T cells in Graves' hyperthyroidism and ophthalmopathy. The TCR beta CDR3 regions underwent amplification using RNA transcripts as the source. The TCR CDR3 was amplified in a first-round RT-PCR using the HTBI primer set. Each CDR3 protein gets one entry after TCRdb re-called the multiplex PCR reads with MiXCR. The sample has around 620,000 distinct CDR3 sequences; around 45% are singletons. Sequences were obtained from peripheral blood or thyroid tissue (not recorded which). The receptors derive from an adult woman with Graves' disease, either hyperthyroidism or ophthalmopathy (not recorded which).

This clonotype was detected ten times or more. The V call is TRBV5-1, the J call TRBJ1-2; D unresolved. Germline assignment: CDR1 SGHRS and CDR2 YFSETQ. V lost 0 bases and J lost 7, with 13 bases in between. The CDR3 length is 14 residues. The CDR3 protein is CASSLGLSLSGYTF. For the CDR3, the DNA is TGCGCCAGCAGCTTGGGACTGTCTCTATCTGGCTACACCTTC.

This clonotype was seen repeatedly, ten times or more. The chain recombines TRBV7-9 with TRBJ2-7; D gene ambiguous. Trimming removed 4 bases at V and 3 bases at J, with 7 bases between. Germline CDR1 reads SEHNR; CDR2 reads FQNEAQ (reference sequence). The CDR3 covers 12 residues. The DNA for the CDR3 is TGTGCCAGCAGCTCGAGATTCTACGAGCAGTACTTC. Translation: CASSSRFYEQYF. The full variable domain, in which reference TRBV7-9 and TRBJ2-7 provide the parts outside the CDR3, is DTGVSQNPRHKITKRGQNVTFRCDPISEHNRLYWYRQTLGQGPEFLTYFQNEAQLEKSRLLSDRFSAERPKGSFSTLEIQRTEQGDSAMYLCASSSRFYEQYFGPGTRLTVT.

V and J are TRBV15 and TRBJ1-2, with D hard to call. The CDR3 has 14 amino acids. V lost 0 bases, J lost 4 bases, and 9 bases lay in between. Looked up from germline, CDR1 is LNHNV and CDR2 is YYDKDF (reference sequence). CDR3 sequence reads: CATSRDAVSYGYTF. DNA of the CDR3: TGTGCCACCAGCAGAGATGCAGTTAGCTATGGCTACACCTTC.

The J gene is TRBJ2-7, the V gene TRBV2, with 7 nucleotides matching TRBD1. The CDR3 spans 14 residues. Unmatched junction bases numbered 9, after V lost 6 bases and J lost 4 bases. Germline V gives CDR1 SNHLY, CDR2 FYNNEI. This chain's CDR3 is CASSHSGTAYEQYF. CDR3 nucleotide sequence: TGTGCCAGCAGCCATTCAGGGACAGCGTACGAGCAGTACTTC.

The chain couples TRBV2 to TRBJ2-2; D is perhaps TRBD1 or TRBD2 (6 bases each). The CDR3 covers 15 residues. The V end lost 2 bases, the J end lost 7 bases, and 14 bases lay between the germline ends. CDR1 and CDR2 (germline): SNHLY, FYNNEI. The CDR3 protein is CASSENRGGLGELFF. The CDR3 DNA follows: TGTGCCAGCAGTGAAAATAGAGGGGGACTCGGGGAGCTGTTTTTT.

This clonotype was recorded at least ten times. The rearrangement links TRBV30 to TRBJ2-6, with TRBD1 identical over 10 bases. CDR3 size: 14 residues. V was pared by 5 bases and J by 3 bases, with 1 base of the junction left unmatched. CDR1 is GTSNPN and CDR2 is SVGIG in the germline V gene (reference sequence). CDR3 residues: CAWGTGVGANVLTF. CDR3 DNA sequence: TGTGCCTGGGGGACAGGGGTTGGGGCCAACGTCCTGACTTTC.

This clonotype was observed at least ten times. This chain joins TRBV28 and TRBJ1-5; D is undetermined. The CDR3 extends over 11 amino acids. Germline-derived CDR1 and CDR2 are MDHEN and SYDVKM. V lost 3 bases and J 5 bases, leaving 2 bases between the germline ends. CDR3 sequence: CASSFDQPQHF. In DNA form, the CDR3 reads TGTGCCAGCAGTTTCGATCAGCCCCAGCATTTT.